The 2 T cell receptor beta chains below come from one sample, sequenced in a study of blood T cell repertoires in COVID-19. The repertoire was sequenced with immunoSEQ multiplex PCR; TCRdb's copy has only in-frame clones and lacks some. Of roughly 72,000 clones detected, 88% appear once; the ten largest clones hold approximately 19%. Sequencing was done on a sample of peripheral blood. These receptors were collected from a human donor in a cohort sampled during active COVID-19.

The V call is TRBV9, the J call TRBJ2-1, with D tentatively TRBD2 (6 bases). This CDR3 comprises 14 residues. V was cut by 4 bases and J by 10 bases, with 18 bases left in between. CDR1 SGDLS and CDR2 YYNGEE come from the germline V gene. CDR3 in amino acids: CASSSGTGSGEQFF. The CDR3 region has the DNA TGTGCCAGCAGCTCAGGGACCGGGAGTGGAGAGCAGTTCTTC.

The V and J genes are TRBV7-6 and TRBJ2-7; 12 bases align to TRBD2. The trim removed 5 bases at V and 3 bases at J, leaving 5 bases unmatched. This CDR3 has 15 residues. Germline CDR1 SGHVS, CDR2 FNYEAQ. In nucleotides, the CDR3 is TGTGCCAGCAGCAAAACGGGACTAGCGGGCTACGAGCAGTACTTC. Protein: CASSKTGLAGYEQYF.